This T cell receptor beta chain was sequenced in a study of blood T cell repertoires in COVID-19. This CDR3 has 12 amino acids. The germline V gene has CDR1 MNHEY and CDR2 SMNVEV (reference sequence). Trimming removed 8 bases at V and 7 bases at J, with 9 bases between. Study processing details: The authors estimated nucleated cell counts from reference gene primer amplification. Only in-frame clones appear in the TCRdb table, and some are missing; sequencing was by immunoSEQ multiplex PCR. Clonal size and the V and J genes are those of that table, whereas D and trimming came from the DNA. This sample has about 230,000 clones, with about 90% found just once.

This TCR came from a woman in her twenties or thirties who had been exposed to COVID-19. V gene TRBV27 combines with J gene TRBJ2-6, with D unresolved. Material: PBMCs or T cells enriched from blood (not recorded which). CDR3 in DNA: TGTGCCAGCCGGAGCGTCGCCAACGTCCTGACTTTC. It translates to CASRSVANVLTF.